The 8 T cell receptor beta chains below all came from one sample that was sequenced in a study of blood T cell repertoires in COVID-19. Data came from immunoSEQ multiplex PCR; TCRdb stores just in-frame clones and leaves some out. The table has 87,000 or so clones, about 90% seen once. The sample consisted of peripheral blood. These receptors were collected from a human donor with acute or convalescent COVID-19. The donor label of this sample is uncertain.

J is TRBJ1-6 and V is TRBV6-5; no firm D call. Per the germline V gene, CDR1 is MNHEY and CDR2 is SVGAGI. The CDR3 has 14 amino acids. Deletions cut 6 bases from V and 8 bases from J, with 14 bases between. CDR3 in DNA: TGTGCCAGCAGACCCTACCTGCCGGATTCACCCCTCCACTTT. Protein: CASRPYLPDSPLHF.

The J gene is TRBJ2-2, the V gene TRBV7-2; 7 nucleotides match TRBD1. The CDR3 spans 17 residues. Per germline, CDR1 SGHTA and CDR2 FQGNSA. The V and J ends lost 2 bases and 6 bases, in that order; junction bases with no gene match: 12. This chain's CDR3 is CASSLSARDSLAGELFF. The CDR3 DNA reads TGTGCCAGCAGCTTATCTGCCCGGGACAGCCTCGCCGGGGAGCTGTTTTTT.

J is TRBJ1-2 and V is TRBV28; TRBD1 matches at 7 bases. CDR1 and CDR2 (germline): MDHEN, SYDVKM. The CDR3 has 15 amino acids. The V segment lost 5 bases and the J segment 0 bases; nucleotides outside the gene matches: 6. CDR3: CASSRWDSANYGYTF. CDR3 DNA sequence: TGTGCCAGCAGTCGCTGGGACAGCGCTAACTATGGCTACACCTTC.

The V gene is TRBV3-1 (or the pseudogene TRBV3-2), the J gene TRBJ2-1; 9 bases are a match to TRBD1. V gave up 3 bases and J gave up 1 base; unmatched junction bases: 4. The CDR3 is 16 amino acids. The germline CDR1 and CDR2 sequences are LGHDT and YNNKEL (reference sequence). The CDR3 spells CASSQTGGRSYNEQFF. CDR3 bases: TGTGCCAGCAGCCAGACAGGGGGTAGGTCCTACAATGAGCAGTTCTTC.

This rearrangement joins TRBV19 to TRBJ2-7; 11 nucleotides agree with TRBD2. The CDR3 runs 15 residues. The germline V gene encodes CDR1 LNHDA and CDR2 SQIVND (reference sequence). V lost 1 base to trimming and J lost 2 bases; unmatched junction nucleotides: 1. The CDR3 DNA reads TGTGCCAGTAGTATAGGACTAGCGGGGACCTACGAGCAGTACTTC. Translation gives CASSIGLAGTYEQYF.

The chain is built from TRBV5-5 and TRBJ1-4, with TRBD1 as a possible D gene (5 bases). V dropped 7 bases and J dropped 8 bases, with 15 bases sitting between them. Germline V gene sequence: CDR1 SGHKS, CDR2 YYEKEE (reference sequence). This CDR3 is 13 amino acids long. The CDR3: CASGDLGREKLFF. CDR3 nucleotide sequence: TGTGCCAGCGGGGACCTAGGGAGGGAAAAACTGTTTTTT.

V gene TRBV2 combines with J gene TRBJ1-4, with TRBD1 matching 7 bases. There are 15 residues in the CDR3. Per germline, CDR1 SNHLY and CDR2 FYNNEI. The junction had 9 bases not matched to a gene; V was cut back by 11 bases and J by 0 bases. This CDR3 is CAGTLQGTTNEKLFF. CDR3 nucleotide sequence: TGTGCCGGAACCCTACAGGGGACAACTAATGAAAAACTGTTTTTT.

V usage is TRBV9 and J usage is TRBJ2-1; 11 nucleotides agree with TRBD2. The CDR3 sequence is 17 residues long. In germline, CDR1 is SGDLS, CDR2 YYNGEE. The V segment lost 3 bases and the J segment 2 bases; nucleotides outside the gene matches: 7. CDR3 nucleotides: TGTGCCAGCAGCGAGGGGTCGACTAGCGGGGCCTACAATGAGCAGTTCTTC. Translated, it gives CASSEGSTSGAYNEQFF.